This TCR beta chain was observed in a study of shared clonotypes between healthy human individuals. Assay used: immunoSEQ multiplex PCR; TCRdb lists only in-frame clones, some missing. The table records 1.5 million to 2.5 million clones, approximately 94% of them present only once. Germline lookup yields CDR1 LNHDA and CDR2 SQIVND (reference sequence). The CDR3 covers 18 residues. Germline trimming cut 4 bases from V and 4 bases from J; bases unmatched to any gene: 10. The naive CD8 fraction comprised CD45RO-negative cells positively selected for CCR7 and excluded terminally differentiated effector memory CD45RA+ cells.

This rearrangement joins TRBV19 to TRBJ2-2; 12 nucleotides line up with TRBD2. Material: naive CD8+ T cells sorted from blood. The sequence derives from a man aged 18 to 29 in good health. DNA for the CDR3: TGTGCCAGTAGTACCTTCTCACTAGCGGGAGGACGCACCGGGGAGCTGTTTTTT. As protein: CASSTFSLAGGRTGELFF.